Below, 4 T cell receptor beta chains from the same sample are listed, as sequenced in a study of beta chain features in type 1 diabetes. Expressed TCRB transcripts were sequenced because the entire RNA isolate underwent reverse transcription. Profiling relied on immunoSEQ multiplex PCR, and the TCRdb table lists in-frame clones only, not all of them. The sample has 860,000 or so clones, roughly a sixth seen once. The sample comprised naive CD4+ T cells from blood. The receptors derive from a young woman in good health.

V usage is TRBV6-6 and J usage is TRBJ2-1, with 10 nucleotides matching TRBD2. There are 16 residues in the CDR3. V gave up 8 bases and J gave up 7 bases; unmatched junction bases: 14. Looked up from germline, CDR1 is MNHNY and CDR2 is SVGAGI (reference sequence). In DNA, the CDR3 is TGTGCCAGCCGAACTCCTCCGGGACTAGCGATTAATGAGCAGTTCTTC. The encoded protein is CASRTPPGLAINEQFF.

The V and J genes are TRBV25-1 and TRBJ1-1, with D hard to call. The germline V gene encodes CDR1 MGHDK and CDR2 SYGVNS. The CDR3 extends over 16 amino acids. Trimming cost V 1 base and J 0 bases, with 12 bases left between them. CDR3 loop: CASSESYGVMNTEAFF. CDR3 DNA sequence: TGTGCCAGCAGTGAATCGTATGGGGTTATGAACACTGAAGCTTTCTTT.

V is TRBV27 and J is TRBJ1-2; D may be TRBD1 (5 bases). The ends were cut back, 2 bases at V and 5 bases at J, with 12 bases in the middle. CDR1 and CDR2 (germline): MNHEY, SMNVEV (reference sequence). The CDR3 covers 14 residues. CDR3 residues: CASSLDSLTYGYTF. Written as DNA, the CDR3 is TGTGCCAGCAGTTTAGACAGTTTAACTTATGGCTACACCTTC.

V gene TRBV11-1 combines with J gene TRBJ2-1; D not resolved. V shed 2 bases and J shed 7 bases, with 24 bases lying between them. Germline CDR1 SGHAT, CDR2 FQDESV (reference sequence). The length of the CDR3 is 18 residues. CDR3 region: CASSLRTPLRVVGNEQFF. DNA for the CDR3: TGTGCCAGCAGCTTACGTACCCCTCTAAGGGTGGTGGGGAATGAGCAGTTCTTC.